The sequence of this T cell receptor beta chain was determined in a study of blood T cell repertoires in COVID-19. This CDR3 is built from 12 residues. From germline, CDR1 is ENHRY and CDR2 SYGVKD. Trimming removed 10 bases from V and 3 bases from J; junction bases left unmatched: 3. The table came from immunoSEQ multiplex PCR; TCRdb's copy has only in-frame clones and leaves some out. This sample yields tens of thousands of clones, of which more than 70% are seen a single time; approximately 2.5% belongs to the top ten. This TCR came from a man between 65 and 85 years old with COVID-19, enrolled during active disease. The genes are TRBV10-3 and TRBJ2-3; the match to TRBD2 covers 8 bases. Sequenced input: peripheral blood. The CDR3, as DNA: TGTGCCACGACTAGCGTGACAGATACGCAGTATTTT. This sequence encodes CATTSVTDTQYF.